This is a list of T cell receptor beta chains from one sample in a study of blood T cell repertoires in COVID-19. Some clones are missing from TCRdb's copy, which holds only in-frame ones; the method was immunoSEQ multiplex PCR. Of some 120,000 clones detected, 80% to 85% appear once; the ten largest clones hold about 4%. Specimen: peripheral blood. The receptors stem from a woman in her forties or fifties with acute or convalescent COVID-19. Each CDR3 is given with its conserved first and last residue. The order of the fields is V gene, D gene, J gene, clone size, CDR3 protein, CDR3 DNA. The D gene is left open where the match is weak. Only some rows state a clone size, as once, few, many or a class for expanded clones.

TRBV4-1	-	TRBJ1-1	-	CASSQSQNTEAFF	TGCGCCAGCAGCCAATCACAGAACACTGAAGCTTTCTTT
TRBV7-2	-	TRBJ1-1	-	CASIRQSNTEAFF	TGTGCCAGCATCAGACAGTCGAACACTGAAGCTTTCTTT
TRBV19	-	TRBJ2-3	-	CASQDWVGDTQYF	TGTGCCAGCCAGGACTGGGTCGGGGATACGCAGTATTTT
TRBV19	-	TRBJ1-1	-	CASKRRLNTEAFF	TGTGCCAGTAAGCGGCGGTTGAACACTGAAGCTTTCTTT
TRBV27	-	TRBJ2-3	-	CASSFSATDTQYF	TGTGCCAGCAGTTTCAGCGCAACAGATACGCAGTATTTT
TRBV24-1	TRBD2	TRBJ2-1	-	CATSDLSGGSPYNEQFF	TGTGCCACCAGTGATTTGTCGGGAGGGAGTCCCTACAATGAGCAGTTCTTC
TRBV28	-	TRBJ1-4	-	CASEGHNNEKLFF	TGTGCCAGCGAGGGACATAATAATGAAAAACTGTTTTTT
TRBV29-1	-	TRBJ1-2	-	CSVGQNYGYTF	TGCAGCGTTGGACAGAACTATGGCTACACCTTC
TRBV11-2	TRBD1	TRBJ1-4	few	CASSPTGGENEKLFF	TGTGCCAGCAGCCCAACAGGGGGCGAGAACGAAAAACTGTTTTTT
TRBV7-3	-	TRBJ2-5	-	CASSRRYQETQYF	TGTGCCAGCAGTCGGAGGTACCAAGAGACCCAGTACTTC
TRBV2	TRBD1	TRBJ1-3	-	CASSAQGAGNTIYF	TGTGCCAGCAGTGCTCAGGGGGCTGGAAACACCATATATTTT
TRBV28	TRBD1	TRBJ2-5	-	CASSSGQGPRVTQYF	TGTGCCAGCAGTTCCGGACAGGGGCCAAGGGTAACCCAGTACTTC
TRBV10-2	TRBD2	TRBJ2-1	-	CASSERGGSSYNEQFF	TGCGCCAGCAGTGAGCGCGGGGGGAGCTCCTACAATGAGCAGTTCTTC
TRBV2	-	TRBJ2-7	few	CASAILYEQYF	TGTGCCAGCGCGATTTTGTACGAGCAGTACTTC
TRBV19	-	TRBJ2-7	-	CASSMSGVPYEQYF	TGTGCCAGTAGTATGTCGGGGGTCCCCTACGAGCAGTACTTC
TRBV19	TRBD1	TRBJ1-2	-	CASRTTGGANGYTF	TGTGCCAGTAGAACAACAGGGGGCGCGAATGGCTACACCTTC
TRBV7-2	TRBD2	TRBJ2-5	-	CATNSGSKTQYF	TGTGCCACCAATAGCGGGAGTAAGACCCAGTACTTC